This T cell receptor beta chain was sequenced during a study of PD-L1 blockade in urothelial cancer. On the study more broadly: Dosed intravenously at 1,200 mg every 3 weeks, atezolizumab was initiated by patients around 2014. Timepoints chosen for blood analysis were 3 weeks (second dose) and 6 weeks after treatment start. Points from the study as a whole: Where pretreatment blood TCR clonality fell below the median, better survival was predicted.

Locally advanced or metastatic urothelial carcinoma was present in patients. Trimming left V 7 bases short and J 4 bases short, with 8 bases between. CDR1 DFQATT and CDR2 SNEGSKA come from the germline V gene (reference sequence). This CDR3 is 11 amino acids long. Details on this clone: Its matching antigen is unknown.

This table comes from immunoSEQ multiplex PCR, and its TCRdb copy is limited to in-frame clones, with some not included. The table lists roughly 20,000 clones, almost 90% of them singletons. This receptor was obtained from a woman aged 60 to 75 with urothelial cancer. The V call is TRBV20-1, the J call TRBJ2-1; possibly TRBD2 for D (5 bases). Sequencing was performed on PBMCs, taken around atezolizumab (anti-PD-L1) treatment. As DNA, the CDR3 is TGCAGTGGCGGGTGGTACAATGAGCAGTTCTTC. It encodes CSGGWYNEQFF.